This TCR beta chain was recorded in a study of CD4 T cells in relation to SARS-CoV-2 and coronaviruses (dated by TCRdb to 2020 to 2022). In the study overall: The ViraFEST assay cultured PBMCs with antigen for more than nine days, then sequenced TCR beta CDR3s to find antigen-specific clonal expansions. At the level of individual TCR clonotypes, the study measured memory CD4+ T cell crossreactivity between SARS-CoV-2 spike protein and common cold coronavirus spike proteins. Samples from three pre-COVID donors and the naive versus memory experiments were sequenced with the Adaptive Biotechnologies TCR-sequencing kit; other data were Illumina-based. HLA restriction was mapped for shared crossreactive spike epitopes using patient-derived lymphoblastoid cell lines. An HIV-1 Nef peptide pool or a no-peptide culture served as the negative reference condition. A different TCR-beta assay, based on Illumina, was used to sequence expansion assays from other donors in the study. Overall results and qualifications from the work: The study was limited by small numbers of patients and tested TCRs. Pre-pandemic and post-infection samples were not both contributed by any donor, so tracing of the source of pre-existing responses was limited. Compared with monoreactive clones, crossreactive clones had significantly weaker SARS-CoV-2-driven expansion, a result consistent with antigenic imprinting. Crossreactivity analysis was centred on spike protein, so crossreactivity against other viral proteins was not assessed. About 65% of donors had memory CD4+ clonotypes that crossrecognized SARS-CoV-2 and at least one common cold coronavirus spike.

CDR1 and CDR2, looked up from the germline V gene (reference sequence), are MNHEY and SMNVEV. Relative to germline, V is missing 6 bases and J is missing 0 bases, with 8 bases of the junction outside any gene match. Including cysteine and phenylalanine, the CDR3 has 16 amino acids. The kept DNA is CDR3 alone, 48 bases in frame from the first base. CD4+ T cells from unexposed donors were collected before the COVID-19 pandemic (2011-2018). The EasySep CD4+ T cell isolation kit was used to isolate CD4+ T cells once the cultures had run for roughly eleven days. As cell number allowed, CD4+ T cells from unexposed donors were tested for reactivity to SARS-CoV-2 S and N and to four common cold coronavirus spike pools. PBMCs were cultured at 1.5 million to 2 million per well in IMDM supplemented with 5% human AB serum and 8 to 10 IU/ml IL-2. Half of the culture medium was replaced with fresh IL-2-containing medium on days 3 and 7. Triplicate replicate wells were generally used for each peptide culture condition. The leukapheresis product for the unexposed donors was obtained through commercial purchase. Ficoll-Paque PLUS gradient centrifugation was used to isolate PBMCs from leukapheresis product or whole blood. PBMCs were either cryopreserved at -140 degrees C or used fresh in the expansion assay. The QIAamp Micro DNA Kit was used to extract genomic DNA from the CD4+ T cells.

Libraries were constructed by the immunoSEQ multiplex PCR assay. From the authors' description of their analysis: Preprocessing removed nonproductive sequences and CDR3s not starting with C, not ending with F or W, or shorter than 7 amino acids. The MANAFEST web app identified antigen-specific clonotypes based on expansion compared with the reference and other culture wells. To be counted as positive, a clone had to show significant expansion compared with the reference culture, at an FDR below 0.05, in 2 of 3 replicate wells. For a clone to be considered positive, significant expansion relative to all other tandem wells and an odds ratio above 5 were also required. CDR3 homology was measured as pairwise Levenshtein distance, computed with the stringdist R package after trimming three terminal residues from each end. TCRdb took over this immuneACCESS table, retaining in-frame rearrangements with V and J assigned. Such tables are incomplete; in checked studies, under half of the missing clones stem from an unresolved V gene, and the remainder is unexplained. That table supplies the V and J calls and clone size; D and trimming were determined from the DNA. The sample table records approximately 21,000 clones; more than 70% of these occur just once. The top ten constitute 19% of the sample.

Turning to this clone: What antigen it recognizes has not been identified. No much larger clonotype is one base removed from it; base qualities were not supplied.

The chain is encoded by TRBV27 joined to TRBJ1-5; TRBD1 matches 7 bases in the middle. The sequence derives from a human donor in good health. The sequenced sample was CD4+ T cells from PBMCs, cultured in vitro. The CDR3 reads CASRMGQLHSNQPQHF. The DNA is TGTGCCAGCAGAATGGGACAGTTACATAGCAATCAGCCCCAGCATTTT.